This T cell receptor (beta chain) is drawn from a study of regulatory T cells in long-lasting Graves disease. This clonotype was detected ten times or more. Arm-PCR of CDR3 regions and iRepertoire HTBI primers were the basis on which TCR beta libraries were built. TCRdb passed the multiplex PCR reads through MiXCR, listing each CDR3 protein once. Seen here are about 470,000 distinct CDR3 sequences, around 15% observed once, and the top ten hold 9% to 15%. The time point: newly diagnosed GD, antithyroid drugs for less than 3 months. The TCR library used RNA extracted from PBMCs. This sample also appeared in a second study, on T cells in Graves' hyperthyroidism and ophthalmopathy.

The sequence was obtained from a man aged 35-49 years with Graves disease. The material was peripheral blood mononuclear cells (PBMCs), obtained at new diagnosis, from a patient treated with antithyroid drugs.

CDR3 region: CASRTGTGSYEQYF. The CDR3 DNA sequence: TGTGCCAGCAGAACAGGGACAGGCTCCTACGAGCAGTACTTC. The chain combines TRBV2 with TRBJ2-7, with TRBD1 identical over 8 bases. The CDR3 is 14 amino acids. CDR1 is SNHLY, CDR2 FYNNEI, per germline. Trimming took 6 bases from V and 0 from J; bases not matched to a gene: 4.